This TCR beta chain was sequenced during a study of OX40 agonist ivuxolimab in advanced cancers. On the study more broadly: Dose-escalation patients were diagnosed with hepatocellular carcinoma, melanoma, renal cell cancer or head and neck cancer. Three dose-escalation patients had partial responses: one with hepatocellular carcinoma and two with cutaneous melanoma. Overall study findings and caveats: Low normalized T-cell clonal expansion was also seen in some nonresponders. Which antigen the expanded peripheral T cells recognized is unknown.

The CDR3 length is 12 residues. CDR1 GTSNPN and CDR2 SVGIG come from the germline V gene (reference sequence). Trimming removed 2 bases from V and 5 bases from J, with 9 bases in between. Data came from immunoSEQ multiplex PCR; TCRdb stores just in-frame clones and leaves some out. Altogether more than 100,000 clones are present, roughly nine tenths being singletons, with the ten largest covering approximately 0.51%. Remarks on this clone: The antigen remains undetermined.

The chain combines TRBV30 with TRBJ2-5; D remains ambiguous. Sequencing was performed on CD4+ or CD8+ T cells sorted from blood, taken in a trial of the OX40 agonist ivuxolimab. The origin of this receptor is an adult with an advanced solid tumor such as melanoma, head and neck, liver or kidney cancer. DNA for the CDR3: TGTGCCTGGAGTACCCAAGGGGAGACCCAGTACTTC. This sequence encodes CAWSTQGETQYF.